The TCR beta chain described here comes from a study of T-cell reconstitution after alpha-beta-depleted transplantation in children. TCRbeta library preparation incorporated unique molecular identifiers. TCRdb itself ran the PCR reads through MiXCR, one entry per CDR3 protein. The sample holds 500,000 or so distinct CDR3 sequences, about 31% seen once. Sequenced here: PBMCs from the stem cell graft donor, sampled from the stem cell graft. This clonotype was obtained from a human donor who donated a stem cell graft to a child with aplastic anemia.

For the CDR3, the DNA is TGCGCCAGCAGCTTGGACCGCGGGAGGAACACCGGGGAGCTGTTTTTT. Protein sequence: CASSLDRGRNTGELFF. V usage is TRBV5-1 and J usage is TRBJ2-2; 7 nucleotides align to TRBD2. The length of the CDR3 is 16 residues. Trimming at V came to 0 bases and at J to 1 base, leaving 3 bases not matched to a gene. Germline CDR1 and CDR2: SGHRS and YFSETQ.